This TCR beta chain was identified in a study of blood T cell repertoires in COVID-19. Study at large: Spain, Italy and the United States supplied samples that represented acute and convalescent COVID-19. T cells, B-cell-depleted T cells, or PBMCs provided the cDNA or gDNA that served as material.

CDR3 length equals 16 residues. Trimming pared 6 bases from V and 4 bases from J, leaving 21 bases between. The germline gives CDR1 MDHEN, CDR2 SYDVKM. In the original workflow: Reference gene primer amplification gave estimated nucleated cell counts. Method: immunoSEQ multiplex PCR; TCRdb's copy keeps in-frame clones and lacks some. The DNA gave D and trimming, while V, J and clone size come from that table. Found here are a few hundred thousand clones, 75% to 85% of them singletons; the top ten hold around 13%. The sequence was obtained from a human donor in a cohort sampled during active COVID-19. V usage is TRBV28 and J usage is TRBJ2-5; TRBD1 is a possible D gene (8 bases). The sequenced sample was peripheral blood. Here the CDR3 reads CASRQTDRGGPETQYF. In DNA form, the CDR3 reads TGTGCCAGCAGACAAACCGACAGGGGAGGGCCAGAGACCCAGTACTTC.